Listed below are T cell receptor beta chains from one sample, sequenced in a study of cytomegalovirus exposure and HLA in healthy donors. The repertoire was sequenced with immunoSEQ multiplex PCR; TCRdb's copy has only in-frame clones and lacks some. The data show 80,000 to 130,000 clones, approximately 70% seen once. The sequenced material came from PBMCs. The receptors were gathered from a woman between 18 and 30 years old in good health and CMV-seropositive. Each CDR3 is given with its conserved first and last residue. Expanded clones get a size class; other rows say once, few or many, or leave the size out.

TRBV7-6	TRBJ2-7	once	CASSFRLAEAYEQYF
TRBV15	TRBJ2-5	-	CATSRGGQPPLETQYF
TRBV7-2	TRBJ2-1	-	CASSALAGVGNEQFF
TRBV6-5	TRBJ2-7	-	CASRPGQSSYEQYF
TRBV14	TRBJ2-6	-	CASSGGRTGASGANVLTF
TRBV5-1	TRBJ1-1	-	CASSATDRAAFF
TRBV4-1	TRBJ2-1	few	CASSQPGLAGGVRSYNEQFF
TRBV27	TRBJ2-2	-	CASSLYAPGGELFF
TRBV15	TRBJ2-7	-	CATSRGAIDEQYF
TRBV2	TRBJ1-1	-	CASRGDTEAFF
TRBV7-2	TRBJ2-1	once	CASKEASGDNEQFF
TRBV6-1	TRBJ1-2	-	CASSSQGYGGYTF
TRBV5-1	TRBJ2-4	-	CASSLTVAKNIQYF
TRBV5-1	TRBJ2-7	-	CASSLGPRQGVSYEQYF